This T cell receptor beta chain derives from a study of cytomegalovirus exposure and HLA in healthy donors. Overall study results and limits: Most TCRs appeared rarely, but some public TCRs recurred in many donors. Cytomegalovirus status was reportedly diagnosed by the classifier with high sensitivity and specificity. Specific recognition of CMV antigens was confirmed in vitro for a few chains (all CMV-associated). It was likely that a cluster of highly shared sequence variants was a sequencing artifact.

Researchers ran the PCR with 60 Vbeta and 13 Jbeta primers. The method was immunoSEQ multiplex PCR; TCRdb's version includes in-frame clones alone and lacks a portion of them. The repertoire holds 110,000 or so clones, with about 68% as singletons. With 3 bases clipped from V and 6 bases from J, the junction kept 14 bases outside the gene matches. Per the germline V gene, CDR1 is LNHDA and CDR2 is SQIVND (reference sequence). This CDR3 has 18 amino acids. In regard to this clone: Its antigen is unknown.

The genes are TRBV19 and TRBJ2-1; 10 bases fit TRBD2. This receptor was taken from a woman in her forties in good health and CMV-seropositive. The material sequenced was PBMCs. CDR3 sequence (DNA): TGTGCCAGTAGTATCCCCCCGACGCCGGGACTAGCGTCCAATGAGCAGTTCTTC. Residues: CASSIPPTPGLASNEQFF.